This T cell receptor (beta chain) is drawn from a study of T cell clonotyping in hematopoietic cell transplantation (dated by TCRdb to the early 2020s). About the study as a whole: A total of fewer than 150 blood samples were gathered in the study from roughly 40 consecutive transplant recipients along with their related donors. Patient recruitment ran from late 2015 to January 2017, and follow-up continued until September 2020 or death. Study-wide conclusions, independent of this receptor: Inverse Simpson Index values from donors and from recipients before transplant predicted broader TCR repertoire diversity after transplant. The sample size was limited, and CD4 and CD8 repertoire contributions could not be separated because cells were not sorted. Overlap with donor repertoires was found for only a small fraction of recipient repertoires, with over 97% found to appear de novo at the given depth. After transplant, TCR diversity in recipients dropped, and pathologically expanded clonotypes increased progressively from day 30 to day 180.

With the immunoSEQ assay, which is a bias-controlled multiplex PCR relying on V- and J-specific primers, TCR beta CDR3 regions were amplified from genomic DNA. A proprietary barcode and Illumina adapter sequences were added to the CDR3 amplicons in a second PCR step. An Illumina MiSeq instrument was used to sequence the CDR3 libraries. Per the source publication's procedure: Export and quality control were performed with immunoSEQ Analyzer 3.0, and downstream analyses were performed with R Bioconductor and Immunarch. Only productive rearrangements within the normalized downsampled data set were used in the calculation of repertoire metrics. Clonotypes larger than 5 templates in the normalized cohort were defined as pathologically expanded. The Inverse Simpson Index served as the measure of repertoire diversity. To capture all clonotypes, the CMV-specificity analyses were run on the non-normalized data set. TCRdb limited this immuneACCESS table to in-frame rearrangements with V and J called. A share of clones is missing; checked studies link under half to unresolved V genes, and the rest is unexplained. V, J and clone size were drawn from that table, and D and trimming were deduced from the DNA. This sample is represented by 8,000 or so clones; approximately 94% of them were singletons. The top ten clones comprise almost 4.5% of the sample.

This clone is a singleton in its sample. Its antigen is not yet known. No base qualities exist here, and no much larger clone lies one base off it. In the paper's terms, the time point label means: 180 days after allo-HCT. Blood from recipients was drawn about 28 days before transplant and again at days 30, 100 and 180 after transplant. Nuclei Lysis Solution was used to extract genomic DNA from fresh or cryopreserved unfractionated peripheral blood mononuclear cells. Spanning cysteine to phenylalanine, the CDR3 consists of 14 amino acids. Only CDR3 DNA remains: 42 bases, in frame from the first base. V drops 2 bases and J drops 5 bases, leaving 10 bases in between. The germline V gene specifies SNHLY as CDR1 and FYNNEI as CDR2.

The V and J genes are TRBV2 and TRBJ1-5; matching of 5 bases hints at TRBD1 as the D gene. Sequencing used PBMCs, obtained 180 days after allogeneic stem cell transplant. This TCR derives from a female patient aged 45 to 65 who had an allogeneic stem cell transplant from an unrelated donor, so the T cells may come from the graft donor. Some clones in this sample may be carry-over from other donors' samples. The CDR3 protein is CASSESGFDQPQHF. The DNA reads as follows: TGTGCCAGCAGTGAATCAGGGTTCGATCAGCCCCAGCATTTT.